The T cell receptor (beta chain) under discussion was sequenced for a study of blood T cell repertoires in COVID-19. As for the study in general: Sources were T cells, B-cell-depleted T cells, or PBMCs; the material itself was cDNA or gDNA.

The J segment lost 1 base and the V segment lost 5 bases, leaving 15 bases of the junction unmatched. The CDR3 consists of 18 residues. CDR1 and CDR2 from the germline V gene are SGHTA and FQGNSA. Cohort 3 recovered donors had two negative PCRs, clearance, or symptom resolution. Generated by immunoSEQ multiplex PCR, the TCRdb table keeps only in-frame clones and is missing some. This table holds about 250,000 clones, 75% to 90% found once. The rearrangement links TRBV7-2 to TRBJ2-7; 9 bases agree with TRBD2. Sequencing used PBMCs or T cells enriched from blood (not recorded which). This clonotype was sampled from a man between 40 and 49 years old who had recovered from COVID-19. The CDR3 DNA sequence: TGTGCCAGCAGCCACCGCCGACGTGGGCTAGCGGGGTCCTACGAGCAGTACTTC. It translates to CASSHRRRGLAGSYEQYF.